The 25 T cell receptor beta chains below were found in one sample sequenced in a study of blood T cell repertoires in COVID-19. Only in-frame clones appear in the TCRdb table, and some are missing; sequencing was by immunoSEQ multiplex PCR. The sample consists of 300,000 to 400,000 clones, over 90% of them appearing once. Sequences were obtained from PBMCs or T cells enriched from blood (not recorded which). The receptors come from a woman younger than 45 who had been exposed to COVID-19.

The chain uses TRBV5-1 and TRBJ2-7, with 7 bases fitting TRBD1. Unmatched junction bases numbered 2, after V lost 3 bases and J lost 5 bases. CDR3 size: 12 residues. CDR1 SGHRS and CDR2 YFSETQ come from the germline V gene. CDR3 loop: CASSWQGDEQYF. In DNA, the CDR3 is TGCGCCAGCAGCTGGCAGGGGGACGAGCAGTACTTC.

V gene TRBV6-5 combines with J gene TRBJ2-7; TRBD1 matches 7 bases. Germline lookup yields CDR1 MNHEY and CDR2 SVGAGI. V dropped 3 bases and J dropped 12; count of bases not matched to a gene: 8. CDR3 size: 12 residues. CDR3 DNA sequence: TGTGCCAGCAGTTATCGACAGGGAAGAACGTACTTC. Its protein product is CASSYRQGRTYF.

The table lists this clone with a few counts. The chain employs TRBV11-2 and TRBJ1-2; perhaps TRBD1 as D (6 bases). The length of the CDR3 is 15 residues. Germline lookup yields CDR1 SGHAT and CDR2 FQNNGV. Trimming cost V 1 base and J 4 bases, with 13 bases left between them. The CDR3 loop is CASSLGHTGIYGYTF. The CDR3 DNA reads TGTGCCAGCAGCTTAGGACATACAGGGATCTATGGCTACACCTTC.

CDR3 protein: CASTETGMNTEAFF. The CDR3 DNA sequence: TGTGCCAGCACCGAGACAGGCATGAACACTGAAGCTTTCTTT. The J gene is TRBJ1-1, the V gene TRBV6-5, with a weak D call TRBD1 (6 bases). Between the trimmed V and J ends, which lost 7 bases and 0 bases, there was a span of 12 bases. This CDR3 has 14 amino acids. Germline lookup yields CDR1 MNHEY and CDR2 SVGAGI.

The V call is TRBV28, the J call TRBJ1-5, with D perhaps TRBD1 (6 bases). The V end was cut by 8 bases, the J end by 0 bases, with 14 bases between. CDR1 and CDR2 from the germline V gene are MDHEN and SYDVKM. CDR3 length: 15 residues. The CDR3 is CASSGTSYSNQPQHF. The CDR3 nucleotides are TGTGCCAGCTCCGGGACATCCTATAGCAATCAGCCCCAGCATTTT.

The rearrangement links TRBV6-2 or TRBV6-3 to TRBJ1-5, with D uncertain. With 0 bases removed from V and 5 bases from J, the gap between germline ends came to 11 bases. CDR1 is MNHEY and CDR2 is SVGEGT in the germline V gene. This CDR3 is 15 amino acids long. CDR3 DNA sequence: TGTGCCAGCAGTTACTCGACTCCATGGGATCAGCCCCAGCATTTT. Its protein is CASSYSTPWDQPQHF.

J is TRBJ1-4 and V is TRBV15; no clear D gene. CDR1 LNHNV and CDR2 YYDKDF come from the germline V gene (reference sequence). V was clipped by 1 base and J by 1 base, with 4 bases between them. CDR3 length equals 14 residues. The CDR3 loop is CATSRGQTNEKLFF. For the CDR3, the DNA is TGTGCCACCAGCAGAGGTCAAACTAATGAAAAACTGTTTTTT.

The chain couples TRBV7-9 to TRBJ1-2; 8 bases are shared with TRBD1. The V segment lost 1 base and the J segment 0 bases; nucleotides outside the gene matches: 1. This CDR3 region has 15 residues. Germline V gives CDR1 SEHNR, CDR2 FQNEAQ (reference sequence). CDR3 DNA sequence: TGTGCCAGCAGCTTAGGACAGGGGCCTAACTATGGCTACACCTTC. Translated, it gives CASSLGQGPNYGYTF.

The chain employs TRBV5-1 and TRBJ2-3; D call uncertain. Deletions cut 2 bases from V and 7 bases from J, with 17 bases between. CDR1 and CDR2 from the germline V gene are SGHRS and YFSETQ. This CDR3 spans 15 amino acids. DNA for the CDR3: TGCGCCAGCAGCTTCATCATGAACAGCCAGAATACGCAGTATTTT. Translating gives CASSFIMNSQNTQYF.

As regards this clone: This may arise from a read error, as a much more abundant clone is one base away. The same CDR3 can be traced to other DNA sequences in this sample. CDR3 residues: CASSVETGGNYGYTF. CDR3 coding DNA: TGTGCCAGCAGCGTAGAGACAGGGGGGAACTATGGCTACACCTTC. The chain carries TRBV9 and TRBJ1-2; TRBD1 agrees at 9 bases. CDR1 is SGDLS, CDR2 YYNGEE, per germline. Unmatched junction bases numbered 2, after V lost 0 bases and J lost 2 bases. CDR3 size: 15 residues.

The CDR3 coding sequence is TGCGCCAGCAGCCGGAGGGGAAGCTATAATTCACCCCTCCACTTT. The encoded protein is CASSRRGSYNSPLHF. The chain employs TRBV5-1 and TRBJ1-6; TRBD1 is a possible D gene (5 bases). Per the germline V gene, CDR1 is SGHRS and CDR2 is YFSETQ. The CDR3 contains 15 residues. Between the trimmed V and J ends, which lost 4 bases and 3 bases, there was a span of 11 bases.

The rearrangement joins TRBV7-2 to TRBJ2-7, with D maybe TRBD2 (6 bases). The CDR3 is 11 residues long. Trimming pared 1 base from V and 10 bases from J, leaving 8 bases between. The germline gives CDR1 SGHTA, CDR2 FQGNSA. The CDR3 sequence: CASSLGLVQYF. For the CDR3, the DNA is TGTGCCAGCAGCTTAGGACTAGTACAGTACTTC.

The chain links TRBV15 to TRBJ1-4, with 8 bases that match TRBD1. Per the germline V gene, CDR1 is LNHNV and CDR2 is YYDKDF (reference sequence). V lost 6 bases, J lost 8 bases, and 8 bases stayed unmatched. The CDR3 contains 14 residues. CDR3 sequence reads: CATSWTGYSEKLFF. The CDR3 DNA reads TGTGCCACCAGTTGGACAGGGTATTCAGAAAAACTGTTTTTT.

This clone has more than one count but fewer than ten. CDR3 amino acids: CASSSQGYNQPQHF. DNA of the CDR3: TGTGCCAGCAGCTCTCAGGGATACAATCAGCCCCAGCATTTT. This chain connects TRBV7-8 to TRBJ1-5; possibly TRBD1 for D (5 bases). Trimming removed 4 bases from V and 3 bases from J, with 10 bases in between. The CDR3 runs 14 residues. CDR1 is SGHVS, CDR2 FQNEAQ, per germline.

The V and J genes are TRBV5-1 and TRBJ2-2; 8 bases align to TRBD1. The length of the CDR3 is 14 residues. The V gene's germline CDR1 is SGHRS and CDR2 YFSETQ. V lost 5 bases to trimming and J lost 6 bases; unmatched junction nucleotides: 6. The CDR3 DNA reads as TGCGCCAGCAGAACCGGACAGGGTCCCGGGGAGCTGTTTTTT. It specifies CASRTGQGPGELFF. The whole variable domain, filled in from reference TRBV5-1 and TRBJ2-2, reads KAGVTQTPRYLIKTRGQQVTLSCSPISGHRSVSWYQQTPGQGLQFLFEYFSETQRNKGNFPGRFSGRQFSNSRSEMNVSTLELGDSALYLCASRTGQGPGELFFGEGSRLTVL.

This chain joins TRBV6-6 and TRBJ1-4; 8 nucleotides agree with TRBD1. Germline lookup yields CDR1 MNHNY and CDR2 SVGAGI (reference sequence). This CDR3 spans 15 amino acids. With V trimmed by 3 bases and J by 3 bases, 3 bases remained unmatched. CDR3 sequence (DNA): TGTGCCAGCAGTTATTGGGGACAGGCTAATGAAAAACTGTTTTTT. Translating it yields CASSYWGQANEKLFF.

This CDR3 reads CASSSRDSNSPLHF. The CDR3 DNA follows: TGTGCCAGCAGTTCCAGGGATAGTAATTCACCCCTCCACTTT. The rearrangement joins TRBV27 to TRBJ1-6; the D gene is possibly TRBD1 (5 bases). CDR3 length equals 14 residues. Germline V gene data show CDR1 as MNHEY and CDR2 as SMNVEV (reference sequence). V was pared by 4 bases and J by 6 bases, with 10 bases between.

The rearrangement joins TRBV5-6 to TRBJ2-2, with 7 bases fitting TRBD1. Germline CDR1 reads SGHDT; CDR2 reads YYEEEE. There are 15 residues in the CDR3. With 6 bases clipped from V and 4 bases from J, the junction kept 9 bases outside the gene matches. This CDR3 is CASTNLGTATGELFF. CDR3 DNA: TGTGCCAGCACCAACCTCGGGACAGCCACCGGGGAGCTGTTTTTT. The complete variable domain, with remaining parts taken from reference TRBV5-6 and TRBJ2-2, reads DAGVTQSPTHLIKTRGQQVTLRCSPKSGHDTVSWYQQALGQGPQFIFQYYEEEERQRGNFPDRFSGHQFPNYSSELNVNALLLGDSALYLCASTNLGTATGELFFGEGSRLTVL.

This chain connects TRBV4-1 to TRBJ1-5, with D unclear. Trimming shortened V by 1 base and J by 6 bases, and 13 bases separated the two germline ends. The germline V gene encodes CDR1 MGHRA and CDR2 YSYEKL. The CDR3 has 15 residues. CDR3: CASSQGAPSTQPQHF. In DNA form, the CDR3 reads TGCGCCAGCAGCCAAGGGGCACCATCTACTCAGCCCCAGCATTTT.

This chain joins TRBV4-1 and TRBJ2-3, with TRBD2 identical over 7 bases. The CDR3 extends over 15 amino acids. J gave up 2 bases and V 3 bases, and 5 bases lay outside the gene matches. The V gene's germline CDR1 is MGHRA and CDR2 YSYEKL. The CDR3 nucleotides read TGCGCCAGCAGCCAGGGAGGGTTCTACACAGATACGCAGTATTTT. Amino acids: CASSQGGFYTDTQYF.

This chain joins TRBV7-3 and TRBJ2-3; D is perhaps TRBD2 (7 bases). The CDR3 sequence is 16 residues long. CDR1 is SGHTA, CDR2 FQGTGA, per germline. Trimming left V 5 bases short and J 4 bases short, with 19 bases between. CDR3 residues: CASSLLGGAGADTQYF. For the CDR3, the DNA is TGTGCCAGCAGCCTCCTTGGGGGGGCTGGGGCAGATACGCAGTATTTT.

This clone appeared once. J is TRBJ1-1 and V is TRBV11-3; 9 nucleotides line up with TRBD1. Germline values: CDR1 SGHNT, CDR2 YENEEA. This CDR3 region has 13 residues. Trimming cost V 0 bases and J 14 bases; bases outside gene matches: 7. The CDR3 is CASSLETGTGLFF. As DNA, the CDR3 is TGTGCCAGCAGCTTAGAGACCGGGACAGGGTTGTTCTTT.

This chain uses TRBV24-1 with TRBJ1-2; 9 bases match TRBD1. The CDR3 contains 12 residues. With V trimmed by 10 bases and J by 6 bases, 5 bases remained unmatched. Germline V gene data show CDR1 as KGHDR and CDR2 as SFDVKD. CDR3 sequence (DNA): TGTGCCACGGGGACAGGGTCAAATGGCTACACCTTC. Protein product: CATGTGSNGYTF.

The rearrangement links TRBV6-5 to TRBJ2-7, with a tentative D call TRBD1 (7 bases). Germline V lookup: CDR1 MNHEY, CDR2 SVGAGI. The ends were cut back, 2 bases at V and 3 bases at J, with 11 bases in the middle. The CDR3 loop spans 14 amino acids. CDR3 loop: CASSYARGDYEQYF. DNA of the CDR3: TGTGCCAGCAGTTACGCCAGGGGGGACTACGAGCAGTACTTC.

The gene calls are TRBV4-2 and TRBJ2-2; 9 nucleotides line up with TRBD1. Germline V gives CDR1 LGHNA, CDR2 YNFKEQ. The CDR3 is made up of 17 amino acids. V was pared by 1 base and J by 4 bases, with 7 bases of the junction left unmatched. CDR3 bases: TGTGCCAGCAGCCAAGGGGCTACAGGGGGCACCACCGGGGAGCTGTTTTTT. Amino acid sequence: CASSQGATGGTTGELFF.